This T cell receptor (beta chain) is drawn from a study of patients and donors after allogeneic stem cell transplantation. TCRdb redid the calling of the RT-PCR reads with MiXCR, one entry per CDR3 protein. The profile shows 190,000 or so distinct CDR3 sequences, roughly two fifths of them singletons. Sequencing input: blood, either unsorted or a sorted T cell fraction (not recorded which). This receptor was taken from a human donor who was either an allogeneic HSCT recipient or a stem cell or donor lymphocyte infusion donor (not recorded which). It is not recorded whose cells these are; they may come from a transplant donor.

For the CDR3, the DNA is TGTGCCACCAGCAGAGATGGGCTTACCCAGTACTTC. Protein product: CATSRDGLTQYF. This chain connects TRBV15 to TRBJ2-5; D uncertain. In germline, CDR1 is LNHNV, CDR2 YYDKDF (reference sequence). Trimming shortened V by 0 bases and J by 8 bases, and 7 bases separated the two germline ends. This CDR3 region has 12 residues.